This is a list of T cell receptor beta chains from one sample in a study of OX40 agonist ivuxolimab in advanced cancers. Using immunoSEQ multiplex PCR, the repertoire was profiled, and TCRdb retains in-frame clones only, with some absent. The sample shows over 50,000 clones, around 93% of them seen only once. The starting material was CD4+ or CD8+ T cells sorted from blood, obtained in a trial of the OX40 agonist ivuxolimab. The receptor set was obtained from an adult with an advanced solid tumor such as melanoma, head and neck, liver or kidney cancer. The CDR3 runs from the conserved cysteine through the conserved F or W. Each record gives: D gene, J gene, V gene, clone size, CDR3 protein, CDR3 DNA. D genes are given only for firm matches. Size values are once, few and many counts, or a class for expanded clones, and some rows have none.

NA TRBJ2-7 TRBV28 NA CASSFGPLYEQYF TGTGCCAGCAGCTTCGGACCCCTCTACGAGCAGTACTTC
NA TRBJ1-4 TRBV30 NA CAWSVPGAKLFF TGTGCCTGGAGTGTACCAGGGGCGAAACTGTTTTTT
TRBD2 TRBJ2-3 TRBV7-9 NA CASSFPGLAGVTSTDTQYF TGTGCCAGCAGCTTTCCGGGACTAGCGGGAGTGACTAGCACAGATACGCAGTATTTT
NA TRBJ1-3 TRBV21-1 once CASSKMVTGGNTIYF TGTGCCAGCAGCAAAATGGTGACAGGGGGAAACACCATATATTTT
NA TRBJ1-5 TRBV28 NA CASSLGQGNQPQHF TGTGCCAGCAGTTTGGGCCAGGGAAATCAGCCCCAGCATTTT
NA TRBJ2-4 TRBV6-6 NA CASSSSLAKNIQYF TGTGCCAGCAGTTCGTCTCTAGCCAAAAACATTCAGTACTTC
TRBD1 TRBJ1-2 TRBV27 NA CASGIRDRDGYTF TGTGCCAGCGGAATTCGGGACAGGGATGGCTACACCTTC
NA TRBJ1-3 TRBV2 NA CASSPGNTIYF TGTGCCAGCAGCCCCGGAAACACCATATATTTT
NA TRBJ2-3 TRBV30 NA CAWTAEVGTDTQYF TGTGCCTGGACGGCGGAGGTAGGGACAGATACGCAGTATTTT
NA TRBJ1-1 TRBV27 NA CASSLGRNTEAFF TGTGCCAGCAGTTTGGGCCGGAACACTGAAGCTTTCTTT
NA TRBJ2-7 TRBV2 NA CASIGSSYEQYF TGTGCCAGCATAGGCTCTTCCTACGAGCAGTACTTC
TRBD1 TRBJ2-7 TRBV6-1 NA CATGTGHYEQYF TGTGCCACGGGGACAGGGCACTACGAGCAGTACTTC
TRBD1 TRBJ1-2 TRBV28 NA CASSFPHSFPGGAGGYTF TGTGCCAGCAGTTTTCCCCATTCCTTTCCAGGGGGGGCGGGCGGCTACACCTTC
NA TRBJ1-1 TRBV30 NA CAWFGGLGAEAFF TGTGCCTGGTTTGGGGGATTGGGAGCTGAAGCTTTCTTT
TRBD1 TRBJ2-7 TRBV2 NA CASSLTGLNEQYF TGTGCCAGCAGCCTGACAGGGTTGAACGAGCAGTACTTC
TRBD1 TRBJ1-1 TRBV2 NA CASSPQTGSSEAFF TGTGCCAGCAGTCCTCAGACAGGGTCCTCAGAAGCTTTCTTT
NA TRBJ1-6 TRBV28 NA CASSLGFSSPLHF TGTGCCAGCAGTCTGGGTTTTTCCTCACCCCTCCACTTT
NA TRBJ1-1 TRBV6-6 NA CASRWTEGLYTEAFF TGTGCCAGCAGATGGACAGAGGGGCTATACACTGAAGCTTTCTTT
NA TRBJ2-1 TRBV9 once CASSVVADLYNEQFF TGTGCCAGCAGCGTAGTAGCGGACCTTTACAATGAGCAGTTCTTC
NA TRBJ1-5 TRBV2 NA CASSVGFSRGNQPQHF TGTGCCAGCAGTGTCGGGTTCAGTCGCGGCAATCAGCCCCAGCATTTT
NA TRBJ1-3 TRBV9 NA CASSENNPPGNTIYF TGTGCCAGCAGCGAAAATAATCCCCCTGGAAACACCATATATTTT
NA TRBJ1-2 TRBV4-3 NA CASSPRDDGAVDGYTF TGCGCCAGCAGCCCCCGAGACGACGGGGCGGTGGATGGCTACACCTTC
NA TRBJ1-5 TRBV6-1 NA CASSEAWQPQHF TGTGCCAGCAGTGAAGCTTGGCAGCCCCAGCATTTT
TRBD2 TRBJ2-1 TRBV5-1 NA CASSPRLAGGSYNEQFF TGCGCCAGCAGCCCCAGACTAGCGGGGGGCTCCTACAATGAGCAGTTCTTC
NA TRBJ2-3 TRBV5-6 NA CASSPLRALSSTDTQYF TGTGCCAGCAGCCCGCTTAGGGCCCTGTCTAGCACAGATACGCAGTATTTT
NA TRBJ2-1 TRBV27 NA CASSPHQGSSYNEQFF TGTGCCAGCAGCCCTCACCAAGGGAGCTCCTACAATGAGCAGTTCTTC
NA TRBJ1-6 TRBV4-3 NA CASSQGTADNSPLHF TGCGCCAGCAGCCAAGGGACAGCGGACAATTCACCCCTCCACTTT
TRBD1 TRBJ1-2 TRBV25-1 NA CASSRQGWRYTF TGTGCCAGCAGTCGACAGGGTTGGCGCTACACCTTC
NA TRBJ2-3 TRBV5-5 NA CASSLSTDTQYF TGTGCCAGCAGCCTAAGCACAGATACGCAGTATTTT
NA TRBJ2-1 TRBV15 NA CATSATLALNNEQFF TGTGCCACCAGCGCCACCTTGGCGCTTAACAATGAGCAGTTCTTC
NA TRBJ1-3 TRBV13 NA CATAAGWGGTIYF TGTGCCACAGCCGCAGGTTGGGGAGGCACCATATATTTT
NA TRBJ2-4 TRBV6-5 NA CASSYGGGYRDIQYF TGTGCCAGCAGTTACGGCGGTGGGTACAGGGACATTCAGTACTTC
NA TRBJ2-1 TRBV27 NA CASSLSKGNEQFF TGTGCCAGCAGTCTGTCAAAGGGCAATGAGCAGTTCTTC
NA TRBJ1-6 TRBV28 few CASSLYRGRNSPLHF TGTGCCAGCAGTTTATATCGGGGGAGGAATTCACCCCTCCACTTT
TRBD1 TRBJ1-5 TRBV25-1 NA CASSQTGGQPQHF TGTGCCAGCAGTCAAACAGGGGGTCAGCCCCAGCATTTT
TRBD2 TRBJ2-1 TRBV11-1 once CASSQGLAATNEQFF TGTGCCAGCAGCCAAGGACTAGCGGCTACGAATGAGCAGTTCTTC
NA TRBJ2-1 TRBV14 NA CASSYGWEQFF TGTGCCAGCAGCTATGGCTGGGAGCAGTTCTTC
NA TRBJ1-1 TRBV7-9 NA CASSFNLGGLVNTEAFF TGTGCCAGCAGCTTTAATTTGGGGGGGTTGGTGAACACTGAAGCTTTCTTT
TRBD1 TRBJ2-2 TRBV11-3 NA CASSDRTGDTGELFF TGTGCCAGCAGCGATCGGACAGGGGACACCGGGGAGCTGTTTTTT
NA TRBJ1-5 TRBV5-1 NA CASSIDSWVYNFLLDSNQPQHF TGCGCCAGCAGCATTGACAGCTGGGTCTATAATTTTCTTTTAGACAGCAATCAGCCCCAGCATTTT
NA TRBJ1-3 TRBV9 NA CASSHRPGTSGNTIYF TGTGCCAGCAGCCACCGCCCGGGAACCTCTGGAAACACCATATATTTT
NA TRBJ1-4 TRBV5-8 NA CASSLSPTGTNEKLFF TGTGCCAGCAGCCTGTCCCCCACGGGGACTAATGAAAAACTGTTTTTT
NA TRBJ1-3 TRBV2 NA CASSDPAERSGNTIYF TGTGCCAGCAGTGACCCCGCCGAACGCTCTGGAAACACCATATATTTT
NA TRBJ2-1 TRBV14 NA CASSQLAGQPYNEQFF TGTGCCAGCAGCCAATTAGCGGGACAGCCTTACAATGAGCAGTTCTTC
TRBD1 TRBJ2-3 TRBV11-3 NA CASSLAPGQTPLPTTDTQYF TGTGCCAGCAGCTTAGCTCCGGGACAGACTCCTCTTCCAACTACAGATACGCAGTATTTT
NA TRBJ1-1 TRBV14 NA CASSQGRRTEAFF TGTGCCAGCAGCCAGGGGAGGCGGACTGAAGCTTTCTTT
NA TRBJ1-6 TRBV4-1 NA CASSQEIGHWALHF TGCGCCAGCAGCCAAGAAATTGGTCATTGGGCCCTCCACTTT
NA TRBJ2-5 TRBV19 NA CASSLPQVGRETQYF TGTGCCAGTAGTCTCCCGCAGGTTGGTCGAGAGACCCAGTACTTC
NA TRBJ2-3 TRBV30 NA CAWSPRYRRTDTQYF TGTGCCTGGAGCCCCCGCTACCGGCGCACAGATACGCAGTATTTT
TRBD2 TRBJ2-1 TRBV6-6 once CASSRPGLAGRNEQFF TGTGCCAGCAGTCGACCGGGACTAGCGGGGCGGAATGAGCAGTTCTTC